The rows below give T cell receptor beta chains drawn from one sample of a study of CD8 T cells in ankylosing spondylitis. TCRdb analysed the 5' RACE reads with MiXCR anew, one entry per CDR3 protein. The table records about 240,000 distinct CDR3 sequences, roughly 8.6% of them present only once. The sample taken for sequencing was blood, either unsorted or a sorted T cell fraction (not recorded which). These receptors originate from a male donor with ankylosing spondylitis or in good health (not recorded which). The CDR3 runs from the conserved cysteine through the conserved F or W. D genes are given only for firm matches. Size tells how often a clone was seen (once, few, many) or the class of an expanded clone, and some rows leave it out.

J gene: TRBJ2-3
D gene: -
V gene: TRBV7-2
clone size: -
CDR3 protein: CASSLAATGGDTQYF
CDR3 DNA: TGTGCCAGCAGCTTAGCGGCGACAGGCGGGGATACGCAGTATTTT

J gene: TRBJ2-3
D gene: TRBD2
V gene: TRBV5-6
clone size: -
CDR3 protein: CASSVGGNTQYF
CDR3 DNA: TGTGCCAGCAGCGTCGGGGGGAATACGCAGTATTTT

J gene: TRBJ2-2
D gene: -
V gene: TRBV6-1
clone size: many
CDR3 protein: CASRRETNTGELFF
CDR3 DNA: TGTGCCAGCAGACGGGAAACGAACACCGGGGAGCTGTTTTTT

J gene: TRBJ2-7
D gene: -
V gene: TRBV20-1
clone size: many
CDR3 protein: CSASLAEGTYEQYF
CDR3 DNA: TGCAGTGCTAGCCTAGCTGAGGGGACTTACGAGCAGTACTTC

J gene: TRBJ2-5
D gene: -
V gene: TRBV7-9
clone size: many
CDR3 protein: CASRGEETQYF
CDR3 DNA: TGTGCCAGCAGGGGGGAAGAGACCCAGTACTTC

J gene: TRBJ1-2
D gene: -
V gene: TRBV4-3
clone size: -
CDR3 protein: CASSQEGGLPSYGYTF
CDR3 DNA: TGCGCCAGCAGCCAAGAGGGGGGGCTCCCCAGCTATGGCTACACCTTC

J gene: TRBJ2-6
D gene: TRBD2
V gene: TRBV27
clone size: -
CDR3 protein: CASSLPSGGSGANVLTF
CDR3 DNA: TGTGCCAGCAGTCTCCCCTCGGGGGGTAGTGGGGCCAACGTCCTGACTTTC

J gene: TRBJ2-3
D gene: TRBD2
V gene: TRBV20-1
clone size: -
CDR3 protein: CSARDPTSGGDRDTQYF
CDR3 DNA: TGCAGTGCTAGAGATCCGACTAGCGGGGGCGACAGGGATACGCAGTATTTT

J gene: TRBJ2-3
D gene: TRBD2
V gene: TRBV18
clone size: many
CDR3 protein: CASSPRVFAGGYADTQYF
CDR3 DNA: TGTGCCAGCTCACCACGAGTTTTCGCGGGGGGGTACGCAGATACGCAGTATTTT

J gene: TRBJ1-2
D gene: -
V gene: TRBV5-1
clone size: few
CDR3 protein: CASGEGFYGYTF
CDR3 DNA: TGCGCCAGCGGCGAGGGGTTCTATGGCTACACCTTC

J gene: TRBJ2-3
D gene: -
V gene: TRBV10-3
clone size: few
CDR3 protein: CAISVAARTDTQYF
CDR3 DNA: TGTGCCATCAGTGTAGCGGCCCGCACAGATACGCAGTATTTT

J gene: TRBJ2-3
D gene: TRBD2
V gene: TRBV20-1
clone size: few
CDR3 protein: CSARASGTSTDTQYF
CDR3 DNA: TGCAGTGCTCGGGCTAGCGGTACTAGCACAGATACGCAGTATTTT

J gene: TRBJ1-5
D gene: -
V gene: TRBV20-1
clone size: many
CDR3 protein: CSASRVGQPQHF
CDR3 DNA: TGCAGTGCTAGCAGGGTTGGTCAGCCCCAGCATTTT

J gene: TRBJ2-1
D gene: TRBD2
V gene: TRBV11-2
clone size: many
CDR3 protein: CASSLGGTSGTGSRGIEQFF
CDR3 DNA: TGTGCCAGCAGCTTAGGGGGTACTAGCGGGACGGGCTCTCGGGGTATTGAGCAGTTCTTC

J gene: TRBJ1-5
D gene: -
V gene: TRBV20-1
clone size: many
CDR3 protein: CSARAGGRGNQPQHF
CDR3 DNA: TGCAGTGCTAGGGCGGGGGGAAGGGGCAATCAGCCCCAGCATTTT

J gene: TRBJ2-7
D gene: -
V gene: TRBV5-1
clone size: many
CDR3 protein: CASSLEGIPGEQYF
CDR3 DNA: TGCGCCAGCAGCTTGGAAGGGATCCCAGGGGAGCAGTACTTC

J gene: TRBJ2-1
D gene: -
V gene: TRBV5-1
clone size: many
CDR3 protein: CASSLAAGTYNEQFF
CDR3 DNA: TGCGCCAGCAGCTTGGCCGCGGGTACCTACAATGAGCAGTTCTTC

J gene: TRBJ1-1
D gene: TRBD1
V gene: TRBV29-1
clone size: many
CDR3 protein: CSARQGVAEAFF
CDR3 DNA: TGCAGCGCGCGACAGGGGGTTGCTGAAGCTTTCTTT

J gene: TRBJ2-2
D gene: TRBD1
V gene: TRBV20-1
clone size: many
CDR3 protein: CSALTGQGATGELFF
CDR3 DNA: TGCAGTGCTCTCACAGGACAGGGGGCCACCGGGGAGCTGTTTTTT

J gene: TRBJ1-2
D gene: TRBD1
V gene: TRBV3-1
clone size: many
CDR3 protein: CASSPQGARGYTF
CDR3 DNA: TGTGCCAGCAGCCCACAGGGGGCGCGTGGCTACACCTTC

J gene: TRBJ1-2
D gene: -
V gene: TRBV7-8
clone size: few
CDR3 protein: CASSLGAGDHYGYTF
CDR3 DNA: TGTGCCAGCAGCTTAGGGGCAGGGGACCACTATGGCTACACCTTC

J gene: TRBJ2-6
D gene: -
V gene: TRBV20-1
clone size: -
CDR3 protein: CSARVRNSGANVLTF
CDR3 DNA: TGCAGTGCTAGAGTCAGAAACTCTGGGGCCAACGTCCTGACTTTC

J gene: TRBJ2-6
D gene: TRBD1
V gene: TRBV12-3/TRBV12-4
clone size: many
CDR3 protein: CASSRQGSGANVLTF
CDR3 DNA: TGTGCCAGCAGTCGACAGGGGTCTGGGGCCAACGTCCTGACTTTC

J gene: TRBJ1-2
D gene: -
V gene: TRBV6-1
clone size: -
CDR3 protein: CASTETETGYTF
CDR3 DNA: TGTGCCAGCACCGAGACAGAGACTGGCTACACCTTC

J gene: TRBJ2-5
D gene: TRBD2
V gene: TRBV5-1
clone size: many
CDR3 protein: CASRSGTSKETQYF
CDR3 DNA: TGCGCCAGCCGGTCCGGGACTAGCAAAGAGACCCAGTACTTC

J gene: TRBJ2-5
D gene: TRBD1
V gene: TRBV4-1
clone size: -
CDR3 protein: CACSQERGTGGAETQYF
CDR3 DNA: TGCGCCTGCAGCCAAGAAAGGGGGACAGGGGGCGCAGAGACCCAGTACTTC

J gene: TRBJ2-7
D gene: TRBD1
V gene: TRBV5-1
clone size: many
CDR3 protein: CASSSYRGPYEQYF
CDR3 DNA: TGCGCCAGCAGCTCTTACAGGGGCCCCTACGAGCAGTACTTC